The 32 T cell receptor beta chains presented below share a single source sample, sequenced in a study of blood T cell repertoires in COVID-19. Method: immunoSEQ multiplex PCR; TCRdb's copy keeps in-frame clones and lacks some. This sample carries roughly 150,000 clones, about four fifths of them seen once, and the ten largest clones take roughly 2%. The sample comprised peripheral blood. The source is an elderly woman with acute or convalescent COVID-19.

The CDR3 DNA reads as TGTGCCAGCAGCACGGGACAGGGGGCAGATACGCAGTATTTT. Its translation: CASSTGQGADTQYF. The chain is built from TRBV7-9 and TRBJ2-3; TRBD1 agrees at 11 bases. Germline assignment: CDR1 SEHNR and CDR2 FQNEAQ (reference sequence). J gave up 4 bases and V 5 bases, and 2 bases lay outside the gene matches. The CDR3 runs 14 residues.

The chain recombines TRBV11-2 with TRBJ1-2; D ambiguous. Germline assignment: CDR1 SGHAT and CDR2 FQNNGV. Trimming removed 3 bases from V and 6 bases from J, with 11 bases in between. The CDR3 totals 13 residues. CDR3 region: CASSLVRGNGYTF. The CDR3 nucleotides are TGTGCCAGCAGCTTGGTACGAGGGAATGGCTACACCTTC.

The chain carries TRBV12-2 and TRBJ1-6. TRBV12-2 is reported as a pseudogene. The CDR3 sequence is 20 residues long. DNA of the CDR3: TGTGCAAGTCGCTTAGATAACACTGGGGGGGCGAAGTCCTATAATTCACCCCTCCACTTT. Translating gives CASRLDNTGGAKSYNSPLHF.

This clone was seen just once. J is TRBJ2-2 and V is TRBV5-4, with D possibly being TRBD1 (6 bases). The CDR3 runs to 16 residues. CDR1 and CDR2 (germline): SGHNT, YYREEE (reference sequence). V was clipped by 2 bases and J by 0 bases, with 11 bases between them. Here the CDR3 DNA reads TGTGCCAGCAGCTTAGGCAGGGGTTCGAACACCGGGGAGCTGTTTTTT. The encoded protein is CASSLGRGSNTGELFF.

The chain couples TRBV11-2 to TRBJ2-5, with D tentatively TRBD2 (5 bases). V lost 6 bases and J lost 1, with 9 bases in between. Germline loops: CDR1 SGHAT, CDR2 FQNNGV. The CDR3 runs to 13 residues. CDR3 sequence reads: CASSRGSQETQYF. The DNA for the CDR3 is TGTGCCAGCAGTCGGGGATCCCAAGAGACCCAGTACTTC.

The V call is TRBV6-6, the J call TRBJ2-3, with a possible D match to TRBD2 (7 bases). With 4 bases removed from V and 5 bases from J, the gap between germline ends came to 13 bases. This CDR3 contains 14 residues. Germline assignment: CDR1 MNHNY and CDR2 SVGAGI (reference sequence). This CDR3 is CASSLGGGIDTQYF. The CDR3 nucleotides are TGTGCCAGCAGTTTGGGAGGGGGAATAGATACGCAGTATTTT.

CDR3 protein: CASSFGGPGDTIYF. The DNA of the CDR3 is TGTGCCAGCAGCTTTGGGGGCCCCGGGGACACCATATATTTT. This chain links TRBV7-9 with TRBJ1-3; a possible D gene is TRBD1 (6 bases). Trimming removed 3 bases at V and 8 bases at J, with 14 bases between. The germline V gene has CDR1 SEHNR and CDR2 FQNEAQ (reference sequence). The CDR3 length is 14 residues.

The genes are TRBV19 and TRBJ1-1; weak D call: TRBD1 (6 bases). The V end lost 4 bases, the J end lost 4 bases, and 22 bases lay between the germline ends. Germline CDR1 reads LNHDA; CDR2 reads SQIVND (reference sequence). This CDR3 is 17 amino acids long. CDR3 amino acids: CASSRNSGVGIPTEAFF. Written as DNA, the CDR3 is TGTGCCAGTAGTAGAAACTCAGGGGTGGGTATTCCCACTGAAGCTTTCTTT.

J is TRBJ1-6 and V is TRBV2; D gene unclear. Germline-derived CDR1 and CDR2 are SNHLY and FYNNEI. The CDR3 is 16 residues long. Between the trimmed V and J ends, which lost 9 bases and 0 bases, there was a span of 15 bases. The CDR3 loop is CARQHSRSSYNSPLHF. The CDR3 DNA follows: TGTGCCAGACAACATTCACGAAGCTCCTATAATTCACCCCTCCACTTT.

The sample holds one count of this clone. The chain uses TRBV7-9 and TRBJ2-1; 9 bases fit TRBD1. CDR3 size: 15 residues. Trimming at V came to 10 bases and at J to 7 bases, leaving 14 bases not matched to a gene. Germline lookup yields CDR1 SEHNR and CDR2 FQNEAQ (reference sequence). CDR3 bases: TGTGCCACCACCCCGCCGGGACAGGGTGTTAATGAGCAGTTCTTC. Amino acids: CATTPPGQGVNEQFF.

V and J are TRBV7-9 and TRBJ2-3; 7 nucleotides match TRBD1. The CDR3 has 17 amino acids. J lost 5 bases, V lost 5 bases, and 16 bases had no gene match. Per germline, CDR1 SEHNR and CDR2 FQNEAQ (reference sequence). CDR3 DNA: TGTGCCAGCAGCCCCCGAGAGAGCACAGGGGCGGGAGATACGCAGTATTTT. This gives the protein CASSPRESTGAGDTQYF.

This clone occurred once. The CDR3 here is CASSQFSGGVNEQFF. CDR3 nucleotides: TGTGCCAGCAGCCAATTTAGCGGGGGGGTCAATGAGCAGTTCTTC. The J gene is TRBJ2-1, the V gene TRBV3-1 (or the pseudogene TRBV3-2), with 11 bases matching TRBD2. The junction had 3 bases not matched to a gene; V was cut back by 2 bases and J by 6 bases. Germline V gene lookup returns CDR1 LGHDT and CDR2 YNNKEL (reference sequence). CDR3 length equals 15 residues.

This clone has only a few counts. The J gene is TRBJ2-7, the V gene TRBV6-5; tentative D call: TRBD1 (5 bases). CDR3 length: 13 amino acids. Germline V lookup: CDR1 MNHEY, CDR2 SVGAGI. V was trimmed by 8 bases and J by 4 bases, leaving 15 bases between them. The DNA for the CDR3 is TGTGCCAGCGGGAAAGGGGCTGGGTACGAGCAGTACTTC. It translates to CASGKGAGYEQYF.

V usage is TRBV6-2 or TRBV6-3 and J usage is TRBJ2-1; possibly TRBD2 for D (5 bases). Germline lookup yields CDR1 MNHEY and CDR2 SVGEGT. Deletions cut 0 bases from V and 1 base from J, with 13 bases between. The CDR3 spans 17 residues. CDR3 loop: CASSYSPGSGSYNEQFF. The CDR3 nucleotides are TGTGCCAGCAGTTACTCCCCGGGGAGCGGTTCCTACAATGAGCAGTTCTTC.

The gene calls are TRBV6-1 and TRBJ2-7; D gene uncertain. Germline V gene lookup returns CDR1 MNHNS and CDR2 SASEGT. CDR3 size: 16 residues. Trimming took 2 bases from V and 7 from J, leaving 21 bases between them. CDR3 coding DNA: TGTGCCAGCAGTGAAAGGCGGAGTCAACTCGCGAGTGAGCAGTACTTC. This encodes CASSERRSQLASEQYF.

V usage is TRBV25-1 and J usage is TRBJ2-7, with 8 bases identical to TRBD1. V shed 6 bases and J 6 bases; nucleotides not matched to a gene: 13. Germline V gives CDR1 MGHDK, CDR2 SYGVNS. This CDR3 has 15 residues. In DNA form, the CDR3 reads TGTGCCAGCAGCCTAGGCGGGACAGGATTCTCCGAGCAGTACTTC. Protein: CASSLGGTGFSEQYF.

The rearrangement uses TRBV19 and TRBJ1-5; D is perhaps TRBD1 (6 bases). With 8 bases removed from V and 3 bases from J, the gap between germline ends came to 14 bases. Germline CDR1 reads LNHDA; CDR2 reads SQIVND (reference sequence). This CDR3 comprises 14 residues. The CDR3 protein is CASQDSLLNQPQHF. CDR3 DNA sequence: TGTGCCAGTCAGGACAGCCTCCTCAATCAGCCCCAGCATTTT.

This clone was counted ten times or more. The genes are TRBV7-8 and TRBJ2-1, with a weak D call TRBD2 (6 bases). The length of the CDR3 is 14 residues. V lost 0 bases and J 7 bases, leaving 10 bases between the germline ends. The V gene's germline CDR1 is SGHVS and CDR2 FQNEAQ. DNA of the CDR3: TGTGCCAGCAGCTTAGCCCCGACTAGAAATGAGCAGTTCTTC. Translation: CASSLAPTRNEQFF.

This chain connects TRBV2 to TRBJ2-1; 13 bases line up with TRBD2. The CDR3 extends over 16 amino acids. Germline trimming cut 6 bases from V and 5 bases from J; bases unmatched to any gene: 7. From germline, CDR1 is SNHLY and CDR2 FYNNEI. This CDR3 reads CASRRGLAGTDNEQFF. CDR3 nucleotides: TGTGCCAGCAGGCGGGGACTAGCGGGAACCGACAATGAGCAGTTCTTC.

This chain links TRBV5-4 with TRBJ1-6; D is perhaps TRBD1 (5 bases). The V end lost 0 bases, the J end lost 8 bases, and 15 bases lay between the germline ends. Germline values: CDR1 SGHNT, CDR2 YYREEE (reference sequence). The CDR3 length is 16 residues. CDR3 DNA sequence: TGTGCCAGCAGCTTGGGGCCGGACATTCGAGATTCACCCCTCCACTTT. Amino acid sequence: CASSLGPDIRDSPLHF.

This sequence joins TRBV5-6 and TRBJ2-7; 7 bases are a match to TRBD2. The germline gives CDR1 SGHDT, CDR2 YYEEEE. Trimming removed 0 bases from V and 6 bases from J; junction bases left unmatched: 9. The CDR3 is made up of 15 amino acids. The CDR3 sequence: CASSLGGGMRGEQYF. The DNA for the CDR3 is TGTGCCAGCAGCTTGGGCGGGGGAATGAGGGGCGAGCAGTACTTC.

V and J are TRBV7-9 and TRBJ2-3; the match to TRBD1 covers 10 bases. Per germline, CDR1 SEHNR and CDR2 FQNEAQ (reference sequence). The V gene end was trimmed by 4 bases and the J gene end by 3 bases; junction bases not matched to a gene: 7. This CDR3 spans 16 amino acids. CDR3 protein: CASSSIGQGVTDTQYF. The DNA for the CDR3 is TGTGCCAGCAGCTCCATCGGACAGGGGGTTACAGATACGCAGTATTTT.

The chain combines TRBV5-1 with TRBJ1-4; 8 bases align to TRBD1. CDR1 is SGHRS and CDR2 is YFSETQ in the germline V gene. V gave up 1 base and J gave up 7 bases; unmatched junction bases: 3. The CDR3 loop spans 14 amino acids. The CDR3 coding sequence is TGCGCCAGCAGCTTGCAGGGGGCGACTGAAAAACTGTTTTTT. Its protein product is CASSLQGATEKLFF.

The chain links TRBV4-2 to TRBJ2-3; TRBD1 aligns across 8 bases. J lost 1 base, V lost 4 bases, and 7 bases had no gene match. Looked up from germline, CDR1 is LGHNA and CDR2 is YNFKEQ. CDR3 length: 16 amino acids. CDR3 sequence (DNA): TGTGCCAGCAGCCTCCAGCCGGGACAGGGCACAGATACGCAGTATTTT. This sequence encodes CASSLQPGQGTDTQYF.

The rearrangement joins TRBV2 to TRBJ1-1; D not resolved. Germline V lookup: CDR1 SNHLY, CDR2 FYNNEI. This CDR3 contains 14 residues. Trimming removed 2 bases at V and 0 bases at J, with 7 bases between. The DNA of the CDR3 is TGTGCCAGCAGTGAAAGGCGGGTGAACACTGAAGCTTTCTTT. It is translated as CASSERRVNTEAFF.

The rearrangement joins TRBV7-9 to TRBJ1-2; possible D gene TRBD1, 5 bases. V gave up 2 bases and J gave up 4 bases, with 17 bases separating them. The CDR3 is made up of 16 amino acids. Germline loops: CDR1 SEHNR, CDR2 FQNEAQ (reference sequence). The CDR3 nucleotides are TGTGCCAGCAGCTTATGGTCAGGACACCACCGCTATGGCTACACCTTC. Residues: CASSLWSGHHRYGYTF.

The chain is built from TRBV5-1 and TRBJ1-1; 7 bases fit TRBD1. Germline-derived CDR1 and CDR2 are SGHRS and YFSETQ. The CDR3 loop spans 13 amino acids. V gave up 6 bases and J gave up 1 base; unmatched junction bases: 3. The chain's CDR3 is CASKRTGNTEAFF. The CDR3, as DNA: TGCGCCAGCAAGCGGACAGGGAACACTGAAGCTTTCTTT. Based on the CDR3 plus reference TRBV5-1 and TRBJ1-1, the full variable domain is KAGVTQTPRYLIKTRGQQVTLSCSPISGHRSVSWYQQTPGQGLQFLFEYFSETQRNKGNFPGRFSGRQFSNSRSEMNVSTLELGDSALYLCASKRTGNTEAFFGQGTRLTVV.

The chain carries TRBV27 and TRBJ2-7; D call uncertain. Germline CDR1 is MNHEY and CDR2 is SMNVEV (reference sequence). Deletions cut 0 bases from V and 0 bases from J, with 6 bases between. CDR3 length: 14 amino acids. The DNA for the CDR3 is TGTGCCAGCAGTTTATCCCCCGTCTCCTACGAGCAGTACTTC. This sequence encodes CASSLSPVSYEQYF.

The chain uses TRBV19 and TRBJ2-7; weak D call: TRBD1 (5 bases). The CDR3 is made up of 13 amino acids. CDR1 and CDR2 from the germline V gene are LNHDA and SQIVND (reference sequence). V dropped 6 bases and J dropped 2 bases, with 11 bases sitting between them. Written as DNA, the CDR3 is TGTGCCAGTAGCGAAGGGGTCCCCTACGAGCAGTACTTC. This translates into CASSEGVPYEQYF.

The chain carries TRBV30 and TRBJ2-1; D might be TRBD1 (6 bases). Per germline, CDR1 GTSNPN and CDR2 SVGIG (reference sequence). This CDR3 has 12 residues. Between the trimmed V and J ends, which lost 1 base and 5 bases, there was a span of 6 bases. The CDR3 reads CAWSGGHNEQFF. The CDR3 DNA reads TGTGCCTGGAGTGGGGGGCACAATGAGCAGTTCTTC.

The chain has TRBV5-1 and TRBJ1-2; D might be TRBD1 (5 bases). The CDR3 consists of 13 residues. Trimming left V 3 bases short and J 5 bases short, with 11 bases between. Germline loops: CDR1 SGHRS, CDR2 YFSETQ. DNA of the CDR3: TGCGCCAGCAGCTCGACAGCGATTTATGGCTACACCTTC. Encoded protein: CASSSTAIYGYTF.

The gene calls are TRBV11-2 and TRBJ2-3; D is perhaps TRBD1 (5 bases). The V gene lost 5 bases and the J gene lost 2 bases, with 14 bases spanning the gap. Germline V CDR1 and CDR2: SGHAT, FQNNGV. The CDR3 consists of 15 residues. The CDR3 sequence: CASSQQGYHTDTQYF. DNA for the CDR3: TGTGCCAGCAGCCAGCAGGGTTATCACACAGATACGCAGTATTTT.